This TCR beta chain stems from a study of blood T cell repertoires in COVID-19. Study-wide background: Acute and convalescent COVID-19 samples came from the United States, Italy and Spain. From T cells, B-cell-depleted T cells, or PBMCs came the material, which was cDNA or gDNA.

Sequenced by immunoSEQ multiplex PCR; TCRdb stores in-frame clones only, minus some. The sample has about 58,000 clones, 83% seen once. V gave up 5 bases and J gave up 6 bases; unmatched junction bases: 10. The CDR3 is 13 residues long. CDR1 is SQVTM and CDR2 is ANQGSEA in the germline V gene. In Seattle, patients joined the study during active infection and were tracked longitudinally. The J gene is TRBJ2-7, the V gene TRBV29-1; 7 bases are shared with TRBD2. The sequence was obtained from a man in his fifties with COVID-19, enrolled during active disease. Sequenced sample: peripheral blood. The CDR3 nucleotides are TGCAGCGTTCCCAGGAGCGGGGTTGGCGAGCAGTACTTC. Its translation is CSVPRSGVGEQYF.